This is a list of T cell receptor beta chains from one sample in a study of cytomegalovirus exposure and HLA in healthy donors. The data were produced by immunoSEQ multiplex PCR, yet TCRdb's version contains in-frame clones alone and is incomplete. Among about 160,000 clones, roughly 89% were seen once, and the ten largest hold about 0.93%. Specimen: PBMCs. Source of these receptors: a woman between 25 and 40 years old in good health and CMV-seronegative. Each CDR3 is given with its conserved first and last residue. A D gene is named only where the DNA matches it firmly. Size is stated for part of the rows, as once, few or many counts, or as a class when the clone is expanded.

>TRBJ2-7|TRBD2|17|TRBV27|NA
TGTGCCAGCAGTTTTTGGCAGGGCGGGAGGGGAGCCTACGAGCAGTACTTC
CASSFWQGGRGAYEQYF
>TRBJ1-5|TRBD1|14|TRBV9|NA
TGTGCCAGCAGCTCCCGGGACAGGTATCAGCCCCAGCATTTT
CASSSRDRYQPQHF
>TRBJ2-3|TRBD2|16|TRBV9|NA
TGTGCCAGCAGCGCCGGGACTAGCGGTAACACAGATACGCAGTATTTT
CASSAGTSGNTDTQYF
>TRBJ1-5|NA|14|TRBV2|NA
TGTGCCAGCAGTGAGAGGGTACTCAATCAGCCCCAGCATTTT
CASSERVLNQPQHF
>TRBJ1-4|NA|14|TRBV14|NA
TGTGCCAGCAGCCAAGCGGGAACTAATGAAAAACTGTTTTTT
CASSQAGTNEKLFF
>TRBJ2-1|TRBD2|14|TRBV19|NA
TGTGCCAGTAGTACCCTAGCGGGAGGTCTTGAGCAGTTCTTC
CASSTLAGGLEQFF
>TRBJ1-2|NA|15|TRBV4-3|NA
TGCGCCAGCAGCCAAGATCCCGGCAGGCTCTATGGCTACACCTTC
CASSQDPGRLYGYTF
>TRBJ1-6|TRBD1|15|TRBV19|NA
TGTGCCAGTAGTACCGGACAGGGGTTAAGGTCACCCCTCCACTTT
CASSTGQGLRSPLHF
>TRBJ2-5|NA|14|TRBV30|NA
TGTGCCTGGAGCGATTTAGTGGCGGGGGAGACCCAGTACTTC
CAWSDLVAGETQYF
>TRBJ1-1|NA|14|TRBV6-1|once
TGTGCCAGCAGTGAAAATTGGGGCAATACTGAAGCTTTCTTT
CASSENWGNTEAFF
>TRBJ2-5|NA|18|TRBV7-9|NA
TGTGCCAGCAGCTTAGGAGGGGGAGGGGCGGGGAGGCAAGAGACCCAGTACTTC
CASSLGGGGAGRQETQYF
>TRBJ1-1|NA|14|TRBV5-1|NA
TGCGCCAGCGCTATTCGGGGTAGGAACACTGAAGCTTTCTTT
CASAIRGRNTEAFF
>TRBJ2-5|NA|13|TRBV5-1|NA
TGCGCCAGCAGCTTTTCAGGGTCGGAGACCCAGTACTTC
CASSFSGSETQYF
>TRBJ2-7|TRBD1|13|TRBV5-1|NA
TGCGCCAGCAGCGAAGGACAGGTCTACGAGCAGTACTTC
CASSEGQVYEQYF
>TRBJ1-2|TRBD1|16|TRBV6-5|NA
TGTGCCAGCAGTTACTCGAGGACAGGATACCATATGAGCTACACCTTC
CASSYSRTGYHMSYTF
>TRBJ2-5|NA|15|TRBV18|once
TGTGCCAGCTCACCACTCCTGGGGGGCCAAGAGACCCAGTACTTC
CASSPLLGGQETQYF
>TRBJ1-5|TRBD1|14|TRBV6-1|NA
TGTGCCAGCAGTTCACAGGGGGCCGATCAGCCCCAGCATTTT
CASSSQGADQPQHF
>TRBJ2-7|NA|14|TRBV4-2|NA
TGTGCCAGCAGCCAAGGTCCCGAGCAATACGAGCAGTACTTC
CASSQGPEQYEQYF
>TRBJ2-1|NA|13|TRBV11-2|NA
TGTGCCAGCAGCTCAGGCACCCACAATGAGCAGTTCTTC
CASSSGTHNEQFF
>TRBJ1-1|NA|13|TRBV5-4|few
TGTGCCAGCCTTAAAGTCGGGAACACTGAAGCTTTCTTT
CASLKVGNTEAFF
>TRBJ1-5|NA|13|TRBV18|NA
TGTGCCAGCTCCCCCGACAGAAATCAGCCCCAGCATTTT
CASSPDRNQPQHF
>TRBJ1-6|TRBD1|15|TRBV2|NA
TGTGCCAGCACCCGGGACAGGTTAAATAATTCACCCCTCCACTTT
CASTRDRLNNSPLHF
>TRBJ2-5|NA|17|TRBV5-4|NA
TGTGCCAGCAGCCGGTTGACAGGAAAGGGGAATGCAGAGACCCAGTACTTC
CASSRLTGKGNAETQYF
>TRBJ2-1|TRBD2|13|TRBV2|NA
TGTGCCAGCAGTGCCAGCGGGGGAAATGAGCAGTTCTTC
CASSASGGNEQFF
>TRBJ1-4|NA|12|TRBV14|NA
TGTGCCAGCAGCCGGGGAGGGGAAAAACTGTTTTTT
CASSRGGEKLFF
>TRBJ1-6|NA|13|TRBV6-6|NA
TGTGCCAGCAGCATGCCCGGAGATTCACCCCTCCACTTT
CASSMPGDSPLHF
>TRBJ2-7|TRBD1|15|TRBV27|NA
TGTGCCAGCAGTCCCTTAAACAGGGGTTCCTACGAGCAGTACTTC
CASSPLNRGSYEQYF
>TRBJ2-7|TRBD1|14|TRBV6-6|few
TGTGCCAGCAGCTGGACAGGGGACCGACACGAGCAGTACTTC
CASSWTGDRHEQYF
>TRBJ2-7|TRBD2|13|TRBV9|once
TGTGCCAGCAGCGTCAGCGGGAGCTACGAGCAGTACTTC
CASSVSGSYEQYF
>TRBJ2-7|NA|10|TRBV15|NA
TGTGCCACCAGCCCGGACGAGCAGTACTTC
CATSPDEQYF
>TRBJ1-2|NA|14|TRBV25-1|NA
TGTGCCAGCAGTGAATTCGAGGTCTCCTATGGCTACACCTTC
CASSEFEVSYGYTF
>TRBJ1-5|NA|14|TRBV19|few
TGTGCCAGTCGCCGGAGGGATAGCAATCAGCCCCAGCATTTT
CASRRRDSNQPQHF
>TRBJ2-3|NA|15|TRBV7-2|once
TGTGCCAGCAGCTTAGGGCAGTGGAGCACAGATACGCAGTATTTT
CASSLGQWSTDTQYF
>TRBJ2-4|NA|16|TRBV27|NA
TGTGCCAGCAGTTTATCGCTAGAACTAGCCAAAAACATTCAGTACTTC
CASSLSLELAKNIQYF
>TRBJ1-6|NA|15|TRBV27|NA
TGTGCCAGCAGTTTATCGACAGGCAATAATTCACCCCTCCACTTT
CASSLSTGNNSPLHF
>TRBJ1-6|NA|16|TRBV7-8|NA
TGTGCCAGCAGCTTAGGATCTTCAGGGCTGAATTCACCCCTCCACTTT
CASSLGSSGLNSPLHF
>TRBJ2-7|NA|14|TRBV2|NA
TGTGCCAGCAGTGATCCCAGGGTAGCCTACGAGCAGTACTTC
CASSDPRVAYEQYF
>TRBJ1-6|NA|15|TRBV9|NA
TGTGCCAGCAGCGTGCGGGGCCTAGCAAATTCACCCCTCCACTTT
CASSVRGLANSPLHF
>TRBJ1-6|NA|18|TRBV15|NA
TGTGCCACCAGCAGGATCAACCTCGGGGGAGGGGAGAATTCACCCCTCCACTTT
CATSRINLGGGENSPLHF
>TRBJ1-1|NA|17|TRBV9|NA
TGTGCCAGCAGCGTAGGCGATTTAGACAACCTGAACACTGAAGCTTTCTTT
CASSVGDLDNLNTEAFF
>TRBJ1-1|TRBD1|13|TRBV28|NA
TGTGCCAGCAGTTGGTCAGGGGGCACTGAAGCTTTCTTT
CASSWSGGTEAFF
>TRBJ2-7|NA|14|TRBV18|NA
TGTGCCAGCTCGGAAGGGGGTTTAGAGATGAAGCAGTACTTC
CASSEGGLEMKQYF
>TRBJ2-2|TRBD1|16|TRBV7-7|NA
TGTGCCAGCAGCTCCGGACAGGGGACGAACACCGGGGAGCTGTTTTTT
CASSSGQGTNTGELFF
>TRBJ1-1|NA|15|TRBV6-6|once
TGTGCCAGCAGGGTGTCCAGGCCAGAGAACACTGAAGCTTTCTTT
CASRVSRPENTEAFF
>TRBJ1-3|NA|16|TRBV4-3|few
TGCGCCAGCAGCCAAGATTCCGCCGGCTCTGGAAACACCATATATTTT
CASSQDSAGSGNTIYF
>TRBJ1-2|NA|15|TRBV6-1|NA
TGTGCCAGCAGCGTGGGGGTCGGTCAGGGGAATGGCTACACCTTC
CASSVGVGQGNGYTF
>TRBJ2-7|NA|14|TRBV7-2|NA
TGTGCCAGCAGCTTAGAACGGTCCCGGGGCGAGCAGTACTTC
CASSLERSRGEQYF
>TRBJ2-5|TRBD2|16|TRBV5-1|NA
TGCGCCAGCAGCCCAATGGCGGGGGGCGCGGGAGAGACCCAGTACTTC
CASSPMAGGAGETQYF
>TRBJ2-1|NA|15|TRBV28|NA
TGTGCCAGCAGTTTACGCGGAGGCTCCTACAATGAGCAGTTCTTC
CASSLRGGSYNEQFF
>TRBJ2-1|NA|17|TRBV27|NA
TGTGCCAGCAGTTCCCATAGGCGGTACGACTCCTACAATGAGCAGTTCTTC
CASSSHRRYDSYNEQFF